This T cell receptor beta chain was sequenced in a study of monozygotic twins with inflammatory bowel disease. Worth noting for this clonotype: Its target is unknown.

CDR3 length: 13 amino acids. The germline V gene encodes CDR1 SGHRS and CDR2 YFSETQ. Eight separate reactions per sample yielded the cDNA. UMIs bearing a 6-nucleotide sample barcode were added through template switching. For both chains, the TCRalpha and TCRbeta cDNA went through two nested PCRs of roughly 15 and 9 cycles. TCRdb re-called the 5' RACE reads; one entry per CDR3 protein, DNA not given. The listing contains some 200,000 distinct CDR3 sequences. Regarding the study as a whole: Clonotypes shared with others were fewer in IBD patients than in healthy twins, especially with disease activity.

The V call is TRBV5-1, the J call TRBJ1-2. Source material: blood. The TCR comes from a human donor with ulcerative colitis or Crohn's disease, or a healthy co-twin of an affected twin (not recorded which). CDR3 in amino acids: CASSRYGGYGYTF.